This entry lists 31 T cell receptor beta chains sequenced from one sample in a study of T cell repertoires in cytomegalovirus infection. TCRdb re-called the reads through MiXCR, storing one row per CDR3 protein. The table lists over 100,000 distinct CDR3 sequences, around 10% of them singletons. For these TCRs, the target antigens are not known. The specimen sequenced was PBMCs, sequenced either directly or after in vitro stimulation (not recorded which). The source of these receptors is a human donor in good health (CMV status not recorded). Some clones in this sample may be carry-over from other donors' samples.

The chain carries TRBV6-2 or TRBV6-3 and TRBJ2-3; 8 bases are a match to TRBD2. This CDR3 comprises 20 residues. Germline V CDR1 and CDR2: MNHEY, SVGEGT. Unmatched junction bases numbered 16, after V lost 2 bases and J lost 0 bases. CDR3 amino acids: CASSYPSAAGGLSSTDTQYF. The CDR3 region has the DNA TGTGCCAGCAGTTACCCTTCGGCGGCGGGAGGTCTCTCTAGCACAGATACGCAGTATTTT.

This clonotype was counted at least ten times. The chain combines TRBV7-2 with TRBJ1-1; a possible D gene is TRBD1 (6 bases). The V and J ends lost 0 bases and 6 bases respectively, with 17 bases between them. The germline CDR1 and CDR2 sequences are SGHTA and FQGNSA. This CDR3 contains 16 residues. Here the CDR3 DNA reads TGTGCCAGCAGCTTAGCGGAGGGGGACCCGCCCGCTGAAGCTTTCTTT. It encodes CASSLAEGDPPAEAFF.

This clonotype was found many times. The J gene is TRBJ1-5, the V gene TRBV28; D not resolved. Looked up from germline, CDR1 is MDHEN and CDR2 is SYDVKM. The CDR3 consists of 17 residues. The V and J ends lost 1 base and 2 bases respectively, with 15 bases between them. The CDR3 DNA sequence: TGTGCCAGCAGTTTATTAGGACTCAAAAAAGGCAATCAGCCCCAGCATTTT. Translation: CASSLLGLKKGNQPQHF. The full variable domain, with the rest looked up from reference TRBV28 and TRBJ1-5, is DVKVTQSSRYLVKRTGEKVFLECVQDMDHENMFWYRQDPGLGLRLIYFSYDVKMKEKGDIPEGYSVSREKKERFSLILESASTNQTSMYLCASSLLGLKKGNQPQHFGDGTRLSIL.

This clonotype was seen just once. This chain joins TRBV7-2 and TRBJ2-3; 9 bases are shared with TRBD2. This CDR3 has 15 amino acids. V lost 8 bases to trimming and J lost 5 bases; unmatched junction nucleotides: 11. The germline gives CDR1 SGHTA, CDR2 FQGNSA. The CDR3 coding sequence is TGTGCCAGCCTAGTGAATGCGGGAGGGCAAGATACGCAGTATTTT. This sequence encodes CASLVNAGGQDTQYF.

V is TRBV20-1 and J is TRBJ2-1, with a tentative D call TRBD2 (6 bases). V was pared by 6 bases and J by 7 bases, with 16 bases between. Germline CDR1 DFQATT, CDR2 SNEGSKA (reference sequence). The CDR3 runs to 13 residues. For the CDR3, the DNA is TGCAGTGCCCGAGGACATGGGAGGAATGAGCAGTTCTTC. Translation gives CSARGHGRNEQFF.

This clonotype was seen at least ten times. The chain employs TRBV7-9 and TRBJ2-2, with 9 bases lining up with TRBD2. Germline assignment: CDR1 SEHNR and CDR2 FQNEAQ (reference sequence). With 4 bases clipped from V and 13 bases from J, the junction kept 4 bases outside the gene matches. The CDR3 has 12 residues. The CDR3 nucleotides are TGTGCCAGCAGCTACTTAGCGGGAGTGCTGTTTTTT. Translating it yields CASSYLAGVLFF. The variable domain in full, with the rest retrieved from reference TRBV7-9 and TRBJ2-2, is DTGVSQNPRHKITKRGQNVTFRCDPISEHNRLYWYRQTLGQGPEFLTYFQNEAQLEKSRLLSDRFSAERPKGSFSTLEIQRTEQGDSAMYLCASSYLAGVLFFGEGSRLTVL.

Details on this clonotype: This may be a read error, as it is one base from a much larger clone. The genes are TRBV6-1 and TRBJ1-2, with 7 bases that match TRBD1. CDR3 length: 15 amino acids. Germline CDR1 MNHNS, CDR2 SASEGT. Trimming removed 8 bases from V and 2 bases from J; junction bases left unmatched: 11. Here the CDR3 reads CASGERQGRNYGYTF. As DNA, the CDR3 is TGTGCCAGCGGCGAACGACAGGGCCGCAACTATGGCTACACCTTC.

The chain links TRBV6-4 to TRBJ1-2, with TRBD1 as a possible D gene (6 bases). The germline V gene encodes CDR1 MRHNA and CDR2 SNTAGT. CDR3 length equals 17 residues. V lost 3 bases and J 4 bases, leaving 21 bases between the germline ends. The CDR3 DNA is TGTGCCAGCAGTGAAGGAGGCAGGGACAACTATATCTATGGCTACACCTTC. Its translation is CASSEGGRDNYIYGYTF.

In its sample, this clonotype was seen many times. This chain joins TRBV18 and TRBJ1-1; no clear D. The CDR3 runs to 16 residues. Germline-derived CDR1 and CDR2 are KGHSH and LQKENI. The V and J ends lost 2 bases and 5 bases respectively, with 18 bases between them. The CDR3 loop reads CASSPVGNGFITEAFF. The CDR3 coding sequence is TGTGCCAGCTCACCAGTAGGGAATGGTTTTATTACTGAAGCTTTCTTT.

Comment on this clonotype: A much larger clone sits a single nucleotide away, making a read error possible. The chain employs TRBV7-2 and TRBJ1-1; D ambiguous. Germline lookup yields CDR1 SGHTA and CDR2 FQGNSA. Trimming shortened V by 6 bases and J by 5 bases, and 13 bases separated the two germline ends. The CDR3 covers 13 residues. CDR3 protein: CASRITEKTEAFF. The CDR3 bases are TGTGCCAGCAGGATAACAGAGAAGACTGAAGCTTTCTTT.

This clonotype came up many times. J is TRBJ2-1 and V is TRBV5-4; no definite D call. The CDR3 totals 15 residues. With 0 bases removed from V and 6 bases from J, the gap between germline ends came to 13 bases. Germline V lookup: CDR1 SGHNT, CDR2 YYREEE (reference sequence). The CDR3: CASSLVGGAPNEQFF. The CDR3 DNA follows: TGTGCCAGCAGCTTGGTGGGTGGAGCCCCCAATGAGCAGTTCTTC.

This clonotype came up many times. The genes are TRBV7-2 and TRBJ1-5; tentatively, D is TRBD1 (6 bases). The V and J ends lost 3 bases and 5 bases respectively, with 11 bases between them. Germline CDR1 reads SGHTA; CDR2 reads FQGNSA. The CDR3 is 14 amino acids. The CDR3 loop reads CASSFVAGDQPQHF. As DNA, the CDR3 is TGTGCCAGCAGCTTTGTTGCAGGGGATCAGCCCCAGCATTTT.

The table lists this clonotype with a few counts. V is TRBV24-1 and J is TRBJ1-5, with D hard to call. CDR3 length equals 12 residues. V was cut by 3 bases and J by 6 bases, with 5 bases left in between. CDR1 is KGHDR, CDR2 SFDVKD, per germline. The CDR3 spells CATSDPGQPQHF. CDR3 sequence (DNA): TGTGCCACCAGTGATCCTGGTCAGCCCCAGCATTTT.

The V and J genes are TRBV2 and TRBJ1-5; D gene ambiguous. Germline V gives CDR1 SNHLY, CDR2 FYNNEI. The CDR3 totals 14 residues. V lost 4 bases to trimming and J lost 3 bases, with 10 bases between them. The CDR3 spells CASSASAFNQPQHF. The CDR3 DNA reads as TGTGCCAGCAGTGCCTCAGCGTTCAATCAGCCCCAGCATTTT.

This clonotype was seen ten or more times. The rearrangement joins TRBV7-8 to TRBJ1-5; D is possibly TRBD1 (6 bases). Germline V gene lookup returns CDR1 SGHVS and CDR2 FQNEAQ. The CDR3 length is 15 residues. The ends were cut back, 5 bases at V and 0 bases at J, with 11 bases in the middle. CDR3 DNA sequence: TGTGCCAGCAGCGAGCAGGGGTATAGCAATCAGCCCCAGCATTTT. Residues: CASSEQGYSNQPQHF. The variable domain in full, completed from reference TRBV7-8 and TRBJ1-5, reads GAGVSQSPRYKVAKRGQDVALRCDPISGHVSLFWYQQALGQGPEFLTYFQNEAQLDKSGLPSDRFFAERPEGSVSTLKIQRTQQEDSAVYLCASSEQGYSNQPQHFGDGTRLSIL.

This clonotype was recorded many times. The chain couples TRBV7-2 to TRBJ1-1; D is perhaps TRBD1 (5 bases). The CDR3 length is 14 residues. The V gene lost 5 bases and the J gene lost 8 bases, with 18 bases spanning the gap. Germline V gene data show CDR1 as SGHTA and CDR2 as FQGNSA. CDR3 in DNA: TGTGCCAGCAGCGGAGAGGTATGGGAGGGGGAAGCTTTCTTT. Its translation is CASSGEVWEGEAFF.

This clonotype was recorded a few times. The rearrangement uses TRBV28 and TRBJ1-1, with D perhaps TRBD1 (6 bases). The germline V and J ends were trimmed by 5 bases and 0 bases, with 13 bases remaining between them. The CDR3 loop spans 15 amino acids. Germline lookup yields CDR1 MDHEN and CDR2 SYDVKM. In DNA, the CDR3 is TGTGCCAGCAGTGCGCGGACAGTCTTGAACACTGAAGCTTTCTTT. Encoded protein: CASSARTVLNTEAFF.

This clonotype has a handful of counts. The genes are TRBV11-3 and TRBJ2-7, with D perhaps TRBD1 (6 bases). This CDR3 region has 13 residues. V gave up 1 base and J gave up 5 bases, with 9 bases separating them. CDR1 SGHNT and CDR2 YENEEA come from the germline V gene. The chain's CDR3 is CASSLVGGDEQYV. As DNA, the CDR3 is TGTGCCAGCAGCTTAGTAGGGGGTGACGAGCAGTACGTC.

This clonotype appeared many times. This rearrangement joins TRBV7-2 to TRBJ2-7, with a weak D call TRBD2 (5 bases). Per the germline V gene, CDR1 is SGHTA and CDR2 is FQGNSA. V was clipped by 2 bases and J by 5 bases, with 13 bases between them. The CDR3 consists of 14 residues. The CDR3: CASSLSRGSNEQYF. As DNA, the CDR3 is TGTGCCAGCAGCTTATCCCGGGGTAGCAACGAGCAGTACTTC.

This clonotype showed up many times. The chain joins TRBV4-3 to TRBJ1-2, with a weak D call TRBD1 (6 bases). The germline CDR1 and CDR2 sequences are LGHNA and YSLEER. V dropped 0 bases and J dropped 4 bases, with 21 bases sitting between them. There are 18 residues in the CDR3. The CDR3 bases are TGCGCCAGCAGCCAAGATCAACGGAGACGGGGGGCGGCCTATGGCTACACCTTC. The encoded protein is CASSQDQRRRGAAYGYTF.

A few counts support this clonotype. The chain combines TRBV7-2 with TRBJ1-1, with D maybe TRBD1 (6 bases). CDR1 and CDR2 from the germline V gene are SGHTA and FQGNSA. The CDR3 is 13 residues long. The V gene lost 4 bases and the J gene lost 6 bases, with 12 bases spanning the gap. CDR3 loop: CASSYDSGAEAFF. The CDR3, as DNA: TGTGCCAGCAGCTACGACTCAGGGGCTGAAGCTTTCTTT.

With regard to this clonotype: The germline gene is not matched at one end of the junction; a read error may be the cause. This chain joins TRBV7-7 and TRBJ2-1, with 15 bases fitting TRBD2. The V gene's germline CDR1 is SSHAT and CDR2 FNYEAQ (reference sequence). The CDR3 runs 14 residues. The CDR3 reads CASSPGLAGGEQFF. DNA for the CDR3: TGTGCTAGCAGCCCGGGACTAGCGGGAGGTGAGCAGTTCTTC.

The sample holds one count of this clonotype. The chain recombines TRBV7-9 with TRBJ2-5, with D perhaps being TRBD1 or TRBD2 (6 bases each). The V gene's germline CDR1 is SEHNR and CDR2 FQNEAQ (reference sequence). V lost 1 base and J 2 bases, leaving 14 bases between the germline ends. CDR3 length: 16 residues. The CDR3 DNA reads as TGTGCCAGCAGCTTAGAGGGCGGGACACGGCAAGAGACCCAGTACTTC. Residues: CASSLEGGTRQETQYF. Complete variable domain (other parts from reference TRBV7-9 and TRBJ2-5): DTGVSQNPRHKITKRGQNVTFRCDPISEHNRLYWYRQTLGQGPEFLTYFQNEAQLEKSRLLSDRFSAERPKGSFSTLEIQRTEQGDSAMYLCASSLEGGTRQETQYFGPGTRLLVL.

The rearrangement links TRBV7-2 to TRBJ2-5, with TRBD2 as a possible D gene (7 bases). CDR1 is SGHTA, CDR2 FQGNSA, per germline. This CDR3 contains 15 residues. The germline V and J ends were trimmed by 1 base and 4 bases, with 13 bases remaining between them. CDR3 residues: CASSLGRGGGETQYF. CDR3 coding DNA: TGTGCCAGCAGCTTAGGGCGAGGGGGGGGAGAGACCCAGTACTTC.

The sample holds many counts of this clonotype. This CDR3 is CASSFSGVNQPQHF. In DNA, the CDR3 is TGTGCCAGCAGCTTTTCGGGGGTCAATCAGCCCCAGCATTTT. The chain couples TRBV7-2 to TRBJ1-5; a weak D match, TRBD1 (5 bases). V lost 3 bases and J lost 3, with 9 bases in between. The CDR3 is 14 residues long. Germline CDR1 is SGHTA and CDR2 is FQGNSA. The full variable domain, its missing parts supplied by reference TRBV7-2 and TRBJ1-5, is GAGVSQSPSNKVTEKGKDVELRCDPISGHTALYWYRQSLGQGLEFLIYFQGNSAPDKSGLPSDRFSAERTGGSVSTLTIQRTQQEDSAVYLCASSFSGVNQPQHFGDGTRLSIL.

This clonotype was seen many times. J is TRBJ1-2 and V is TRBV7-2, with 11 nucleotides matching TRBD1. The CDR3 contains 14 residues. Germline V lookup: CDR1 SGHTA, CDR2 FQGNSA. The junction had 7 bases not matched to a gene; V was cut back by 5 bases and J by 8 bases. CDR3 in amino acids: CASSRGQGAEGYTF. The CDR3 DNA reads TGTGCCAGCAGCCGCGGACAGGGGGCAGAGGGCTACACCTTC.

There are many counts of this clonotype. The chain employs TRBV5-4 and TRBJ1-1; the D is unclear. Per germline, CDR1 SGHNT and CDR2 YYREEE (reference sequence). The CDR3 is 13 amino acids. V lost 0 bases and J 6 bases, leaving 9 bases between the germline ends. DNA for the CDR3: TGTGCCAGCAGCTTGGTGGAAGGCTCTGAAGCTTTCTTT. Its protein product is CASSLVEGSEAFF.

This clonotype was recorded at least ten times. The chain has TRBV7-2 and TRBJ2-5, with TRBD2 matching 10 bases. This CDR3 is 20 amino acids long. The germline gives CDR1 SGHTA, CDR2 FQGNSA. J gave up 2 bases and V 1 base, and 16 bases lay outside the gene matches. The CDR3 is CASSLVGGSGRWSGQETQYF. CDR3 DNA sequence: TGTGCCAGCAGCTTAGTAGGGGGTAGCGGGAGGTGGTCTGGGCAAGAGACCCAGTACTTC.

Worth noting for this clonotype: Relative to the germline gene, one junction end is altered; a read error may explain this. The gene calls are TRBV7-6 and TRBJ2-5; 8 nucleotides agree with TRBD2. CDR3 length: 15 residues. The germline gives CDR1 SGHVS, CDR2 FNYEAQ. The CDR3, as DNA: TGTGCTAGCAGCCAGGCGGGGGGCATCTTAGAGACCCAGTACTTC. It encodes CASSQAGGILETQYF. Based on the CDR3 plus reference TRBV7-6 and TRBJ2-5, the full variable domain is GAGVSQSPRYKVTKRGQDVALRCDPISGHVSLYWYRQALGQGPEFLTYFNYEAQQDKSGLPNDRFSAERPEGSISTLTIQRTEQRDSAMYRCASSQAGGILETQYFGPGTRLLVL.

V usage is TRBV18 and J usage is TRBJ1-5; 8 bases agree with TRBD1. Germline V gene data show CDR1 as KGHSH and CDR2 as LQKENI. The ends lost 4 bases at V and 4 bases at J; junction bases unmatched: 3. This CDR3 has 14 amino acids. CDR3 in amino acids: CASSQTGGNQPQHF. The DNA for the CDR3 is TGTGCCAGCTCACAAACAGGGGGAAATCAGCCCCAGCATTTT. Variable domain in full (rest from reference TRBV18 and TRBJ1-5): NAGVMQNPRHLVRRRGQEARLRCSPMKGHSHVYWYRQLPEEGLKFMVYLQKENIIDESGMPKERFSAEFPKEGPSILRIQQVVRGDSAAYFCASSQTGGNQPQHFGDGTRLSIL.

This clonotype has just a few counts. The J gene is TRBJ1-3, the V gene TRBV6-2 or TRBV6-3; 9 bases fit TRBD1. Germline V gene data show CDR1 as MNHEY and CDR2 as SVGEGT. The CDR3 runs 17 residues. The V gene end was trimmed by 5 bases and the J gene end by 3 bases; junction bases not matched to a gene: 11. CDR3 DNA: TGTGCCAGCAGTGGAGGACAGGGGTCGCGACGTGGAAACACCATATATTTT. Protein: CASSGGQGSRRGNTIYF.